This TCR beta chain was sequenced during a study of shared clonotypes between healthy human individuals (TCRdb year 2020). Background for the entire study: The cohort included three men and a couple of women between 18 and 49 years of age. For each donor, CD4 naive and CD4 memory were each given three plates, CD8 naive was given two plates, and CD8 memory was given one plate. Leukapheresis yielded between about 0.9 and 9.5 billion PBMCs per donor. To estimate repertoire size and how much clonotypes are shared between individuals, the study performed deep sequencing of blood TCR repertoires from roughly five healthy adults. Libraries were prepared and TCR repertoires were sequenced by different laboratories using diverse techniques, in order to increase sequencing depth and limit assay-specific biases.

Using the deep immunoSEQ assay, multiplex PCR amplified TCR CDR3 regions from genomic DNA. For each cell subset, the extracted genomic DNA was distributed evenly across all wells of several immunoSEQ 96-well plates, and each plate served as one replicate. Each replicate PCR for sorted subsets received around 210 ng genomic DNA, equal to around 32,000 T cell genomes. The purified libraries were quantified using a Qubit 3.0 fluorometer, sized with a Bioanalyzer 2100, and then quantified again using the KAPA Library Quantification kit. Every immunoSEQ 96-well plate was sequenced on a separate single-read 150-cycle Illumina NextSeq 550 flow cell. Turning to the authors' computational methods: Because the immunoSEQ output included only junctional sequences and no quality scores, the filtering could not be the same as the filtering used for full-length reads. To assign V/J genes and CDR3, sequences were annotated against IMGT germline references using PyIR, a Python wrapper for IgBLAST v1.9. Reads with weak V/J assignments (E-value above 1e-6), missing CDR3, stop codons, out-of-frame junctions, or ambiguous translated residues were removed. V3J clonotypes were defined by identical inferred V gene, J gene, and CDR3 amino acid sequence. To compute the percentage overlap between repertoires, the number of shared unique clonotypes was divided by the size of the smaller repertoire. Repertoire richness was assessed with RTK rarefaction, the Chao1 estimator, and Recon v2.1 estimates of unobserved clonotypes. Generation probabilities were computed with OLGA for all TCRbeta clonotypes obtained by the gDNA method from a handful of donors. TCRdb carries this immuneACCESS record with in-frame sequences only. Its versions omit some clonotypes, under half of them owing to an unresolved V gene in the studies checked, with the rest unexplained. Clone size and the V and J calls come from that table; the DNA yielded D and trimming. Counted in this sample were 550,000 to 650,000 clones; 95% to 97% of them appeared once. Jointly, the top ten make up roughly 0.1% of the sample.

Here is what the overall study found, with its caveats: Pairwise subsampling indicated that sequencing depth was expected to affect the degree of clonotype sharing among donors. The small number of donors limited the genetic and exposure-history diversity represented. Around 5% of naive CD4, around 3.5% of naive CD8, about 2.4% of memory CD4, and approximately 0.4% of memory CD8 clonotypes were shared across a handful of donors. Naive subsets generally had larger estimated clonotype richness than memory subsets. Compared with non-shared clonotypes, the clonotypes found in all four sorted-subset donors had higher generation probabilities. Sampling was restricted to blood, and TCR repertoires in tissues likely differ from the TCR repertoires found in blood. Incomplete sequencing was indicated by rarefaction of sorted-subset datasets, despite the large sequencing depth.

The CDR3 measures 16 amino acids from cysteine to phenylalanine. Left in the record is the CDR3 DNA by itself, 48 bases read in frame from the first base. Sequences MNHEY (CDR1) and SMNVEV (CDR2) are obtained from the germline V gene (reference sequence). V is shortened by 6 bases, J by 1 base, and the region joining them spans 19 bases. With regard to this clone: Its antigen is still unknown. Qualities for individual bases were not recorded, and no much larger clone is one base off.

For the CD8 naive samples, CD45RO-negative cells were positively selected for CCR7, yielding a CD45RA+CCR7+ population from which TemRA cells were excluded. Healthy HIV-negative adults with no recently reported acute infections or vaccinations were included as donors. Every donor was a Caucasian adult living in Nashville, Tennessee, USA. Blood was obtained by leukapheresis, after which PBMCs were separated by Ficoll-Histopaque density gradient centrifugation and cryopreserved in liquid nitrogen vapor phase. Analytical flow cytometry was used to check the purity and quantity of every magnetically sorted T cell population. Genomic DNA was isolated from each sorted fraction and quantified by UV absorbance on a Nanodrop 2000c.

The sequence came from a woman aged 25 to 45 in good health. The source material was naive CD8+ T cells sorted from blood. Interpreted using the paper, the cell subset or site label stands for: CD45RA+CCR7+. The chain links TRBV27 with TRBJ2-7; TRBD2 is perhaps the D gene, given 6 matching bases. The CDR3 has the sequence CASSSSAGTQSYEQYF. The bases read TGTGCCAGCAGCTCGTCCGCCGGGACTCAGTCCTACGAGCAGTACTTC.